Following are 8 T cell receptor beta chains from one sample sequenced in a study of blood T cell repertoires in COVID-19. Profiling relied on immunoSEQ multiplex PCR, and the TCRdb table lists in-frame clones only, not all of them. There are just over 90,000 clones in the sample; around 90% occur only once, and approximately 1.5% lies in the top ten. Sequenced material: peripheral blood. Receptors were obtained from a human donor with active COVID-19. The donor label of this sample is uncertain.

CDR3 region: CASSLKEDGGDQPQHF. The CDR3 bases are TGCGCCAGCAGTCTTAAGGAGGATGGTGGGGATCAGCCCCAGCATTTT. The J gene is TRBJ1-5, the V gene TRBV23-1; unclear D gene. TRBV23-1 is an ORF, and what it does is uncertain. The CDR3 covers 16 residues. V shed 4 bases and J shed 5 bases, with 18 bases lying between them.

In regard to this clone: The junction shows a germline mismatch at one end, possibly a read error. The chain links TRBV12-3 or TRBV12-4 to TRBJ2-7; the match to TRBD1 covers 7 bases. The CDR3 totals 13 residues. The CDR3 region is CASRGGQAPTRHF. As DNA, the CDR3 is TGTGCCAGCAGGGGTGGACAGGCGCCCACGAGGCACTTC.

CDR3 in amino acids: CAISGRGDNEQFF. The CDR3 DNA reads as TGTGCCATCAGTGGCCGGGGAGACAATGAGCAGTTCTTC. The chain couples TRBV10-3 to TRBJ2-1; D may be TRBD2 (5 bases). The ends were cut back, 4 bases at V and 5 bases at J, with 9 bases in the middle. The CDR3 is made up of 13 amino acids. From germline, CDR1 is ENHRY and CDR2 SYGVKD.

This chain connects TRBV28 to TRBJ1-6; 7 nucleotides align to TRBD1. The CDR3 consists of 15 residues. Germline assignment: CDR1 MDHEN and CDR2 SYDVKM. Trimming at V came to 6 bases and at J to 6 bases, leaving 8 bases not matched to a gene. CDR3 nucleotides: TGTGCCAGCAGCCAAACACAGGGGTTTAATTCACCCCTCCACTTT. Its translation is CASSQTQGFNSPLHF. Based on the CDR3 plus reference TRBV28 and TRBJ1-6, the full variable domain is DVKVTQSSRYLVKRTGEKVFLECVQDMDHENMFWYRQDPGLGLRLIYFSYDVKMKEKGDIPEGYSVSREKKERFSLILESASTNQTSMYLCASSQTQGFNSPLHFGNGTRLTVT.

The chain links TRBV21-1 to TRBJ1-5; the table names TRBD1, a call not compared with the DNA. TRBV21-1 counts as a pseudogene. CDR3 length: 17 amino acids. The CDR3 protein is CASSKAQDRGRLQPQHF. The CDR3 coding sequence is TGTGCCAGCAGCAAAGCCCAGGACAGGGGGCGCCTTCAGCCCCAGCATTTT.

The rearrangement joins TRBV11-2 to TRBJ1-6, with TRBD1 matching 7 bases. Germline V gene sequence: CDR1 SGHAT, CDR2 FQNNGV. Germline trimming cut 4 bases from V and 7 bases from J; bases unmatched to any gene: 10. This CDR3 is built from 16 residues. CDR3: CASSSLSGTENSPLHF. CDR3 bases: TGTGCCAGCAGCTCCTTGTCCGGGACAGAGAATTCACCCCTCCACTTT.

This chain joins TRBV2 and TRBJ2-7; TRBD2 aligns across 10 bases. The germline gives CDR1 SNHLY, CDR2 FYNNEI. Losses at the gene ends were 5 bases for V and 5 bases for J; bases not matched to a gene: 6. The CDR3 loop spans 14 amino acids. This chain's CDR3 is CASSPTSGSHEQYF. In nucleotides, the CDR3 is TGTGCCAGCAGTCCGACTAGCGGGTCCCACGAGCAGTACTTC.

The chain employs TRBV5-6 and TRBJ2-5; TRBD2 is a possible D gene (6 bases). Germline CDR1 and CDR2: SGHDT and YYEEEE. The CDR3 runs to 16 residues. With 0 bases removed from V and 2 bases from J, the gap between germline ends came to 14 bases. The CDR3 is CASSLVPTRGQETQYF. The DNA of the CDR3 is TGTGCCAGCAGCTTGGTCCCCACTCGGGGGCAAGAGACCCAGTACTTC.